A selection of T cell receptor beta chains follows, all from one sample in a study of blood T cell repertoires in COVID-19. The table came from immunoSEQ multiplex PCR; TCRdb's copy has only in-frame clones and leaves some out. The sample shows 330,000 or so clones, almost 90% of them seen only once. The sequenced sample was PBMCs or T cells enriched from blood (not recorded which). The receptors derive from a woman aged 25-40 years who had been exposed to COVID-19. CDR3s include the opening cysteine and the closing phenylalanine or tryptophan. A D gene is named only where the DNA matches it firmly. A row's size may be missing; if present it is once, few, many or a size class.

D: -; V: TRBV24-1; J: TRBJ1-2; length: 14; size: -; DNA: TGTGCCACCAGTGATTTGAGGGAGACCTATGGCTACACCTTC; CDR3: CATSDLRETYGYTF
D: TRBD1; V: TRBV28; J: TRBJ1-5; length: 15; size: -; DNA: TGTGCCAGCAGTTTACAGGGCAGGGGGCATCAGCCCCAGCATTTT; CDR3: CASSLQGRGHQPQHF
D: TRBD1; V: TRBV10-1; J: TRBJ1-1; length: 12; size: -; DNA: TGCGCCAGCAGTGCGGACAGGGCTGAAGCTTTCTTT; CDR3: CASSADRAEAFF
D: TRBD2; V: TRBV7-9; J: TRBJ2-2; length: 16; size: -; DNA: TGTGCCAGCAGCCGAACTAGCGGGACGAACACCGGGGAGCTGTTTTTT; CDR3: CASSRTSGTNTGELFF
D: TRBD1; V: TRBV3-1/TRBV3-2; J: TRBJ2-2; length: 16; size: -; DNA: TGTGCCAGCAGCCAGCACTCTTTGCAGGGGGCCGGGGAGCTGTTTTTT; CDR3: CASSQHSLQGAGELFF
D: -; V: TRBV7-9; J: TRBJ2-1; length: 12; size: -; DNA: TGTGCCAGCAGCTCCCTCAGATCTGAGCAGTTCTTC; CDR3: CASSSLRSEQFF
D: -; V: TRBV28; J: TRBJ1-5; length: 17; size: -; DNA: TGTGCCAGCTCTACAACCGGTCAGGGGAAGAGGAATCAGCCCCAGCATTTT; CDR3: CASSTTGQGKRNQPQHF
D: TRBD1; V: TRBV5-1; J: TRBJ2-7; length: 16; size: -; DNA: TGCGCCAGCAGCTGGAAGGGACAGCGGACTCCCTACGAGCAGTACTTC; CDR3: CASSWKGQRTPYEQYF
D: TRBD2; V: TRBV16; J: TRBJ2-1; length: 19; size: -; DNA: TGTGCCAGCAGCCAATGGGGACTAGCGGGAGTAACTGGGGAAAATGAGCAGTTCTTC; CDR3: CASSQWGLAGVTGENEQFF
D: -; V: TRBV18; J: TRBJ1-5; length: 15; size: -; DNA: TGTGCCAGCTCACCACCGGGGGCCCCCAATCAGCCCCAGCATTTT; CDR3: CASSPPGAPNQPQHF
D: TRBD2; V: TRBV18; J: TRBJ2-1; length: 17; size: -; DNA: TGTGCCAGCTCACCACTCACCCAGGGACTAGCGGGAGGGGAGCAGTTCTTC; CDR3: CASSPLTQGLAGGEQFF
D: TRBD1; V: TRBV18; J: TRBJ2-7; length: 18; size: -; DNA: TGTGCCAGCTCACCGTTTTCCCCTTACAGGGGTGGGGACTACGAGCAGTACTTC; CDR3: CASSPFSPYRGGDYEQYF
D: TRBD1; V: TRBV18; J: TRBJ2-7; length: 13; size: -; DNA: TGTGCCAGCTCGACAGGGTCCTTATACGAGCAGTACTTC; CDR3: CASSTGSLYEQYF
D: -; V: TRBV30; J: TRBJ2-1; length: 16; size: -; DNA: TGTGCCCTCCACCGTGTTCCCCTTAATCCTAGCAATGAGCAGTTCTTC; CDR3: CALHRVPLNPSNEQFF
D: TRBD2; V: TRBV7-3; J: TRBJ2-2; length: 18; size: -; DNA: TGTGCCAGCAGCTTTACCAGCGGGAGGGCCTTTGCCACCGGGGAGCTGTTTTTT; CDR3: CASSFTSGRAFATGELFF
D: TRBD2; V: TRBV6-4; J: TRBJ2-1; length: 14; size: -; DNA: TGTGCCAGCAGGATAGTAGCGGGAATGAATGAGCAGTTCTTC; CDR3: CASRIVAGMNEQFF
D: -; V: TRBV7-9; J: TRBJ2-3; length: 16; size: -; DNA: TGTGCCAGCAGCTTAGGGGGCGGGAAACGTGCAGATACGCAGTATTTT; CDR3: CASSLGGGKRADTQYF
D: TRBD1; V: TRBV4-1; J: TRBJ2-2; length: 15; size: -; DNA: TGCGCCAGCAGCTTCCGGGACAGGGGAGTGGAGGAGCTGTTTTTT; CDR3: CASSFRDRGVEELFF
D: -; V: TRBV21-1; J: TRBJ1-2; length: 14; size: -; DNA: TGTGCCAGCAGCAAGGGGCGGGGGCGAGATGGCTACACCTTC; CDR3: CASSKGRGRDGYTF
D: TRBD1; V: TRBV28; J: TRBJ1-5; length: 15; size: -; DNA: TGTGCCAGCGGCCAAACCGGGACAGGGGTTCAGCCCCAGCATTTT; CDR3: CASGQTGTGVQPQHF
D: -; V: TRBV28; J: TRBJ1-2; length: 12; size: -; DNA: TGTGCCAGCAGTTTACAAAACTATGGCTACACCTTC; CDR3: CASSLQNYGYTF
D: -; V: TRBV12-3/TRBV12-4; J: TRBJ2-7; length: 11; size: -; DNA: TGTGCCAGCAGTTTAGGTCACGGGCAGTACTTC; CDR3: CASSLGHGQYF
D: TRBD1; V: TRBV27; J: TRBJ2-5; length: 15; size: -; DNA: TGTGCCAGCAGCCTTAGACAGGGTCGGGGAGAGACCCAGTACTTC; CDR3: CASSLRQGRGETQYF
D: -; V: TRBV28; J: TRBJ2-4; length: 15; size: few; DNA: TGTGCCAGCAGTTTTCAGCGGATAGTAGGGAACATTCAGTACTTC; CDR3: CASSFQRIVGNIQYF
D: TRBD1; V: TRBV14; J: TRBJ1-4; length: 15; size: -; DNA: TGTGCCAGCAGCCTCAGGACAGGAGGATTTGAAAAACTGTTTTTT; CDR3: CASSLRTGGFEKLFF
D: TRBD2; V: TRBV10-1; J: TRBJ2-7; length: 14; size: -; DNA: TGCGCCAGCAGTGAGGCGGGGGTAACCCACGAGCAGTACTTC; CDR3: CASSEAGVTHEQYF
D: -; V: TRBV11-3; J: TRBJ2-7; length: 11; size: -; DNA: TGTGCCAGCAGCTTAGGGACTTGGCAGTACTTC; CDR3: CASSLGTWQYF
D: -; V: TRBV19; J: TRBJ2-7; length: 14; size: few; DNA: TGTGCCAGTAGTATAGATCCTGTAAACTACGAGCAGTACTTC; CDR3: CASSIDPVNYEQYF
D: TRBD1; V: TRBV27; J: TRBJ1-5; length: 15; size: -; DNA: TGTGCCAGCAGTTCATCACCAGGGGGAAATCAGCCCCAGCATTTT; CDR3: CASSSSPGGNQPQHF
D: TRBD1; V: TRBV7-9; J: TRBJ2-2; length: 14; size: -; DNA: TGTGCCAGCAGCCCGACAGGGTACACCGGGGAGCTGTTTTTT; CDR3: CASSPTGYTGELFF
D: -; V: TRBV14; J: TRBJ1-5; length: 16; size: -; DNA: TGTGCCAGCAGCCAAGAGATCCACAGAAACAATCAGCCCCAGCATTTT; CDR3: CASSQEIHRNNQPQHF
D: TRBD1; V: TRBV18; J: TRBJ1-1; length: 17; size: -; DNA: TGTGCCAGCTCACCACAAGACAGGGCAGGGCTGAACACTGAAGCTTTCTTT; CDR3: CASSPQDRAGLNTEAFF
D: -; V: TRBV27; J: TRBJ1-6; length: 14; size: -; DNA: TGTGCCAGCAGTTCGGGACTGCTTGGTCCACCCCTCCACTTT; CDR3: CASSSGLLGPPLHF
D: TRBD1; V: TRBV20-1; J: TRBJ1-5; length: 14; size: -; DNA: TGCAGTGCTAGTGGGCAGGGGGCCGCTCAGCCCCAGCATTTT; CDR3: CSASGQGAAQPQHF
D: TRBD2; V: TRBV20-1; J: TRBJ2-1; length: 17; size: -; DNA: TGCAGTGCTAGTCTCATCGGCGGGAGGGGCTCCTACAATGAGCAGTTCTTC; CDR3: CSASLIGGRGSYNEQFF
D: -; V: TRBV3-1/TRBV3-2; J: TRBJ2-7; length: 13; size: -; DNA: TGTGCCAGCAGCCAAGGGGACATCTACGAGCAGTACTTC; CDR3: CASSQGDIYEQYF
D: -; V: TRBV9; J: TRBJ2-4; length: 12; size: -; DNA: TGTGCCAGCAGCGTAGCGGGGGACATTCAGTACTTC; CDR3: CASSVAGDIQYF
D: -; V: TRBV28; J: TRBJ2-5; length: 14; size: -; DNA: TGTGCCAGCAGTTTCACTCATAACCAAGAGACCCAGTACTTC; CDR3: CASSFTHNQETQYF
D: -; V: TRBV9; J: TRBJ2-3; length: 14; size: -; DNA: TGTGCCAGCAGCTCGAGGCCGTCCACAGATACGCAGTATTTT; CDR3: CASSSRPSTDTQYF
D: -; V: TRBV7-6; J: TRBJ1-2; length: 11; size: -; DNA: TGTGCCAGCAGGGGGCCAGACGGCTACACCTTC; CDR3: CASRGPDGYTF
D: -; V: TRBV27; J: TRBJ1-1; length: 14; size: -; DNA: TGTGCCAGCAGTTACCGTATAGCGAACACTGAAGCTTTCTTT; CDR3: CASSYRIANTEAFF
D: -; V: TRBV3-1/TRBV3-2; J: TRBJ2-1; length: 16; size: -; DNA: TGTGCCAGCAGCCAAGTCGGCGGGTCCTTTGTTAATGAGCAGTTCTTC; CDR3: CASSQVGGSFVNEQFF
D: TRBD1; V: TRBV3-1/TRBV3-2; J: TRBJ1-1; length: 14; size: -; DNA: TGTGCCAGCAGCCTACAGGGGCAGGGCACTGAAGCTTTCTTT; CDR3: CASSLQGQGTEAFF
D: -; V: TRBV6-2/TRBV6-3; J: TRBJ2-5; length: 13; size: -; DNA: TGTGCCAGCAGCCGCCTGGCGGCAGAGACCCAGTACTTC; CDR3: CASSRLAAETQYF
D: -; V: TRBV28; J: TRBJ1-5; length: 15; size: few; DNA: TGTGCCAGCAGTGCTACAGGATTCGGCAATCAGCCCCAGCATTTT; CDR3: CASSATGFGNQPQHF
D: TRBD2; V: TRBV6-2/TRBV6-3; J: TRBJ2-7; length: 16; size: -; DNA: TGTGCCAGCAGTTACGAGGGCAGCGGGAGGTCCTACGAGCAGTACTTC; CDR3: CASSYEGSGRSYEQYF
D: -; V: TRBV7-2; J: TRBJ2-1; length: 14; size: -; DNA: TGTGCCAGCAGGTACACCGTACTAGCAGCTGAGCAGTTCTTC; CDR3: CASRYTVLAAEQFF
D: TRBD2; V: TRBV6-4; J: TRBJ2-5; length: 16; size: -; DNA: TGTGCCAGCAGTGACAAATCCGCGGGAGAGGGTGAGACCCAGTACTTC; CDR3: CASSDKSAGEGETQYF
D: -; V: TRBV2; J: TRBJ2-5; length: 13; size: -; DNA: TGTGCCAGCAGTGGGGACACTCAAGAGACCCAGTACTTC; CDR3: CASSGDTQETQYF
D: -; V: TRBV20-1; J: TRBJ2-3; length: 15; size: -; DNA: TGCAGTGCTAGTAGTCGAGCCACTAGCACAGATACGCAGTATTTT; CDR3: CSASSRATSTDTQYF
D: TRBD1; V: TRBV5-1; J: TRBJ1-1; length: 14; size: -; DNA: TGCGCCAGCAGCTGGAGGACAGGGAACACTGAAGCTTTCTTT; CDR3: CASSWRTGNTEAFF
D: -; V: TRBV15; J: TRBJ2-5; length: 15; size: -; DNA: TGTGCCACCAGCAGAGATCAGGGAAAACAAGAGACCCAGTACTTC; CDR3: CATSRDQGKQETQYF
D: -; V: TRBV9; J: TRBJ1-4; length: 16; size: -; DNA: TGTGCCAGCAGCGTAGTGTCGGGGGGCGATTATGAAAAACTGTTTTTT; CDR3: CASSVVSGGDYEKLFF
D: TRBD1; V: TRBV5-1; J: TRBJ1-4; length: 16; size: -; DNA: TGCGCCAGCAGCTGGCGACAACAGGGGACTAATGAAAAACTGTTTTTT; CDR3: CASSWRQQGTNEKLFF
D: -; V: TRBV7-8; J: TRBJ2-7; length: 14; size: -; DNA: TGTGCCAGCAGCTTAGATCCTTACTCCTACGAGCAGTACTTC; CDR3: CASSLDPYSYEQYF
D: -; V: TRBV11-2; J: TRBJ1-4; length: 14; size: -; DNA: TGTGCCAGCAGCTTAGGGCCACGGGGTGAAAAACTGTTTTTT; CDR3: CASSLGPRGEKLFF
D: -; V: TRBV30; J: TRBJ2-5; length: 12; size: -; DNA: TGTGCCTGGGACTCAGGGGGGGAGACCCAGTACTTC; CDR3: CAWDSGGETQYF
D: -; V: TRBV19; J: TRBJ2-3; length: 15; size: -; DNA: TGTGCCAGCAGACCGACGGGTTTAAAGACAGATACGCAGTATTTT; CDR3: CASRPTGLKTDTQYF
D: TRBD1; V: TRBV9; J: TRBJ2-7; length: 15; size: -; DNA: TGTGCCAGCAGTTCTACAGGGGGCTTTACCTACGAGCAGTACTTC; CDR3: CASSSTGGFTYEQYF